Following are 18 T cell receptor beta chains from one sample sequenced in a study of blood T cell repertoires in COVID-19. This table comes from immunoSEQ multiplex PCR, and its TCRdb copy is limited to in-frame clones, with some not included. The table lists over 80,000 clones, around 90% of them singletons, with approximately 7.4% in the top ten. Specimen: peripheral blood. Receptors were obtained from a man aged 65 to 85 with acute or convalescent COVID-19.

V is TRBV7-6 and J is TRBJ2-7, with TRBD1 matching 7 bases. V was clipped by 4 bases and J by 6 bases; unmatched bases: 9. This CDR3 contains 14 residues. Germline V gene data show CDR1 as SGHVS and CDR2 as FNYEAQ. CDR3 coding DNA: TGTGCCAGCAGCTCCCGGGACAGCCCTATCGAGCAGTACTTC. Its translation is CASSSRDSPIEQYF.

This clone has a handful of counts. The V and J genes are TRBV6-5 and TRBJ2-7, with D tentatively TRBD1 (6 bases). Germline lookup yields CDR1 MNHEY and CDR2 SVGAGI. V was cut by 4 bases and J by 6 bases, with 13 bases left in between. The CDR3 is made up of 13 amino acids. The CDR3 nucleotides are TGTGCCAGCAGTTTACTACAGGGACGCGAGCAGTACTTC. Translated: CASSLLQGREQYF.

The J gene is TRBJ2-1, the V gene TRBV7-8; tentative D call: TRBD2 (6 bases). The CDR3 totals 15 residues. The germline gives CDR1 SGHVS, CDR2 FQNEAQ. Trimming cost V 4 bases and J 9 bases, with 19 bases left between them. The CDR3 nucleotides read TGTGCCAGCAGCTCCGACTCCAGACGGAGGGGTGAGCAGTTCTTC. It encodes CASSSDSRRRGEQFF.

In DNA, the CDR3 is TGTGCCACCAGTGATCCCTACGGGACAGCGAACACCGGGGAGCTGTTTTTT. It specifies CATSDPYGTANTGELFF. V gene TRBV24-1 combines with J gene TRBJ2-2, with 7 nucleotides matching TRBD1. With V trimmed by 3 bases and J by 0 bases, 6 bases remained unmatched. This CDR3 region has 17 residues. The germline V gene has CDR1 KGHDR and CDR2 SFDVKD.

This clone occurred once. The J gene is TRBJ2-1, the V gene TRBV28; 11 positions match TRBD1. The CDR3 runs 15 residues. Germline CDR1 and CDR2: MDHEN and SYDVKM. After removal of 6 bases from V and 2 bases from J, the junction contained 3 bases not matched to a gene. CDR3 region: CASSLDRGPYNEQFF. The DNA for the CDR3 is TGTGCCAGCAGCCTGGACAGGGGGCCCTACAATGAGCAGTTCTTC.

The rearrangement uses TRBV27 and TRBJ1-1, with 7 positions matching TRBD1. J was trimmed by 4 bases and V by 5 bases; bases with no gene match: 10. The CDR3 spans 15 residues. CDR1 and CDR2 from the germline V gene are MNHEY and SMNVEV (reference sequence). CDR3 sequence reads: CASSSSNRGSTEAFF. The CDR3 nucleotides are TGTGCCAGCAGTAGCTCCAACAGGGGTAGCACTGAAGCTTTCTTT.

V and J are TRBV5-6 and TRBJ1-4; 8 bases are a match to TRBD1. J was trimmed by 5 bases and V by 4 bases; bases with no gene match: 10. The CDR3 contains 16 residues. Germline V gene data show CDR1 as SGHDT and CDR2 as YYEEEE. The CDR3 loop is CASSLTGDLTNEKLFF. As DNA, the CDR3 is TGTGCCAGCAGCCTGACAGGGGATTTAACCAATGAAAAACTGTTTTTT.

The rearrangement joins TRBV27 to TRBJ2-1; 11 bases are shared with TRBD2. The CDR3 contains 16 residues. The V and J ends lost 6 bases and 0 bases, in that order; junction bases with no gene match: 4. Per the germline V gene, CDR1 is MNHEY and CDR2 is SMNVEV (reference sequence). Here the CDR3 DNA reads TGTGCCAGCAGCTATAGCGGGAGGGGCTCCTACAATGAGCAGTTCTTC. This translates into CASSYSGRGSYNEQFF.

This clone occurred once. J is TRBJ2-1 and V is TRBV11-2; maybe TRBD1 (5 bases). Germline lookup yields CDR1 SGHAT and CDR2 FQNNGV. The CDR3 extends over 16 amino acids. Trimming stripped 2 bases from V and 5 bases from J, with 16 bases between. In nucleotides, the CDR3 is TGTGCCAGCAGCTTATTTCAGGGTCGTCTCGACAATGAGCAGTTCTTC. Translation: CASSLFQGRLDNEQFF.

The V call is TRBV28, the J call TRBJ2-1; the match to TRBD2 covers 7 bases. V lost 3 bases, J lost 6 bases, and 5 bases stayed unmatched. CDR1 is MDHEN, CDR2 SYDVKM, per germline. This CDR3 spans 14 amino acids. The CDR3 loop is CASSFQREANEQFF. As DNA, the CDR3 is TGTGCCAGCAGTTTTCAGCGGGAAGCCAATGAGCAGTTCTTC.

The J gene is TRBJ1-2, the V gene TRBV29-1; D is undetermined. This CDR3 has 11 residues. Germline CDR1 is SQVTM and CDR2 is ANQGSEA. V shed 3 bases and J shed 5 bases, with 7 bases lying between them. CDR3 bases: TGCAGCGTTGAGTCAGGATATGGCTACACCTTC. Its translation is CSVESGYGYTF.

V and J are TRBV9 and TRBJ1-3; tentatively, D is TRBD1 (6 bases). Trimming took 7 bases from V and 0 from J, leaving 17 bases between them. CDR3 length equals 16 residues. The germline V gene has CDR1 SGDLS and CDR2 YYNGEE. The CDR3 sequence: CASPPLQGYSGNTIYF. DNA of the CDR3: TGTGCCAGCCCTCCACTACAGGGATACTCTGGAAACACCATATATTTT.

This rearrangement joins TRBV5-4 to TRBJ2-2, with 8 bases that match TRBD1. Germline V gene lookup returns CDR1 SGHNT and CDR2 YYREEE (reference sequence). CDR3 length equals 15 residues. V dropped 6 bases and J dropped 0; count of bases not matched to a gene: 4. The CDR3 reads CASTPTGANTGELFF. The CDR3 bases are TGTGCCAGCACCCCGACAGGGGCGAACACCGGGGAGCTGTTTTTT.

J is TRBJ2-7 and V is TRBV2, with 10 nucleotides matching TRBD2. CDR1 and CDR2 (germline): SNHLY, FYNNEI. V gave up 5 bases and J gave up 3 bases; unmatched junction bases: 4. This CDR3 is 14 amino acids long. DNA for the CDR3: TGTGCCAGCAGTTGGACTAGCGGACACTACGAGCAGTACTTC. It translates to CASSWTSGHYEQYF. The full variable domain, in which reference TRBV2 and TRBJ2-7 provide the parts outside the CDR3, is EPEVTQTPSHQVTQMGQEVILRCVPISNHLYFYWYRQILGQKVEFLVSFYNNEISEKSEIFDDQFSVERPDGSNFTLKIRSTKLEDSAMYFCASSWTSGHYEQYFGPGTRLTVT.

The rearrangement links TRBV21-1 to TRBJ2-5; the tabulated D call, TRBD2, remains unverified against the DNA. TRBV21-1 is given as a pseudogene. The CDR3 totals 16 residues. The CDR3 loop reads CASSPWQGGFPETQYF. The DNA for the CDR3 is TGTGCCAGCAGCCCCTGGCAGGGAGGGTTTCCAGAGACCCAGTACTTC.

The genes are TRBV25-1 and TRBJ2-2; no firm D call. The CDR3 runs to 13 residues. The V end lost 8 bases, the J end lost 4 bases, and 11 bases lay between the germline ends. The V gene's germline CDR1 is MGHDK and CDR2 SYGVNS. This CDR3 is CASRFIATGELFF. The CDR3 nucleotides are TGTGCCAGCCGGTTCATAGCCACCGGGGAGCTGTTTTTT.

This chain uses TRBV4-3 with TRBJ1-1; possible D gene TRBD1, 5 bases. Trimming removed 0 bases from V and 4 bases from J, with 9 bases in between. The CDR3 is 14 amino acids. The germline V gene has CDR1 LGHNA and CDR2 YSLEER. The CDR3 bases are TGCGCCAGCAGCCAAGACAGGGTCGCCACTGAAGCTTTCTTT. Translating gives CASSQDRVATEAFF.

The CDR3 DNA reads as TGTGCCAGCAGGTCCACTAGCACAGATACGCAGTATTTT. Translated: CASRSTSTDTQYF. The rearrangement links TRBV12-3 or TRBV12-4 to TRBJ2-3; D gene ambiguous. V was pared by 6 bases and J by 0 bases, with 7 bases between. CDR3 length: 13 amino acids.